These T cell receptor beta chains were read from a single sample in a study of cytomegalovirus exposure and HLA in healthy donors. The data were produced by immunoSEQ multiplex PCR, yet TCRdb's version contains in-frame clones alone and is incomplete. The data show 160,000 or so clones, about 71% seen once. The sequenced material came from PBMCs. The receptors here all came from a young woman in good health and CMV-seronegative. The CDR3 runs from the conserved cysteine through the conserved F or W. D genes are given only for firm matches.

TRBJ1-2 | - | TRBV11-2 | CASSLAPSALNYGYTF | TGTGCCAGCAGCTTAGCTCCCTCCGCACTTAACTATGGCTACACCTTC
TRBJ1-5 | TRBD1 | TRBV4-3 | CASSQERNRGYYSNQPQHF | TGCGCCAGCAGCCAAGAGAGGAACAGGGGATACTATAGCAATCAGCCCCAGCATTTT
TRBJ1-2 | TRBD1 | TRBV5-4 | CASSLVGQGALGGGYTF | TGTGCCAGCAGCTTGGTGGGACAGGGGGCGCTGGGAGGTGGCTACACCTTC
TRBJ1-2 | - | TRBV7-6 | CASSLVRGHGYTF | TGTGCCAGCAGCTTAGTGCGGGGGCACGGCTACACCTTC
TRBJ1-2 | - | TRBV28 | CASSSAQGRGYTF | TGTGCCAGCAGTTCAGCTCAGGGTAGAGGCTACACCTTC
TRBJ1-1 | - | TRBV5-1 | CASSLYSSRGTEAFF | TGCGCCAGCAGCTTGTACTCATCAAGGGGCACTGAAGCTTTCTTT
TRBJ1-3 | - | TRBV30 | CAWSESSGNTIYF | TGTGCCTGGAGTGAGAGCTCTGGAAACACCATATATTTT
TRBJ2-7 | - | TRBV19 | CASQDSRLSYEQYF | TGTGCCAGTCAAGACAGCCGGCTATCCTACGAGCAGTACTTC
TRBJ1-2 | TRBD1 | TRBV29-1 | CSVERQGNYGYTF | TGCAGCGTTGAGAGACAGGGGAACTATGGCTACACCTTC
TRBJ2-2 | TRBD1 | TRBV5-1 | CASSSTPGTGFNTGELFF | TGCGCCAGCAGCTCAACGCCCGGGACAGGGTTCAACACCGGGGAGCTGTTTTTT
TRBJ2-1 | TRBD2 | TRBV7-3 | CASSISGGARNEQFF | TGTGCCAGCAGCATTAGCGGGGGGGCACGCAATGAGCAGTTCTTC
TRBJ2-3 | - | TRBV19 | CASSIRGPTDTQYF | TGTGCCAGTAGTATACGCGGGCCAACAGATACGCAGTATTTT
TRBJ1-4 | - | TRBV5-4 | CASSLFGLTNEKLFF | TGTGCCAGCAGCTTGTTTGGCTTAACTAATGAAAAACTGTTTTTT